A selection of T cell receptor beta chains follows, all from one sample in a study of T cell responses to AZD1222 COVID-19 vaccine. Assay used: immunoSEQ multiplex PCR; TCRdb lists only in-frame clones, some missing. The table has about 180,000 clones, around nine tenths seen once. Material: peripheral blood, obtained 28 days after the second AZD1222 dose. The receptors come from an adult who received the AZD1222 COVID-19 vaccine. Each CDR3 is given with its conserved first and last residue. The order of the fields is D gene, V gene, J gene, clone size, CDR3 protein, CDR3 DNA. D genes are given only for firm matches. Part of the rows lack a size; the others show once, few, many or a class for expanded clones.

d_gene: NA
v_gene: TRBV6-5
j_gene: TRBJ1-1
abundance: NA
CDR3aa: CASSSRVGPEAFF
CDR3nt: TGTGCCAGCAGTTCTCGAGTTGGCCCTGAAGCTTTCTTT

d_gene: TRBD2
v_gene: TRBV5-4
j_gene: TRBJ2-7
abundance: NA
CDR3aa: CASSSGTTEYF
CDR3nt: TGTGCCAGCAGCTCGGGGACTACGGAGTACTTC

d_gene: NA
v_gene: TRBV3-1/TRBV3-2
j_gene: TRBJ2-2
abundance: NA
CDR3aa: CASSQGGLNTGELFF
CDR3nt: TGTGCCAGCAGCCAAGGCGGATTGAACACCGGGGAGCTGTTTTTT

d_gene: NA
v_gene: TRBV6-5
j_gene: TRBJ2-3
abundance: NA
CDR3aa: CASSFSGTDTQYF
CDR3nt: TGTGCCAGCAGTTTTTCTGGCACAGATACGCAGTATTTT

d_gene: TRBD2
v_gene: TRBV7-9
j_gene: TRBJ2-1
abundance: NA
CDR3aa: CASSQGLAGGHSNEQFF
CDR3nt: TGTGCCAGCAGCCAGGGACTAGCGGGAGGGCACTCCAATGAGCAGTTCTTC

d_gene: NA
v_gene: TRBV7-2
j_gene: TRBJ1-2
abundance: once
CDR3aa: CASSLVGGDYGYTF
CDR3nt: TGTGCCAGCAGCTTAGTTGGGGGGGACTATGGCTACACCTTC

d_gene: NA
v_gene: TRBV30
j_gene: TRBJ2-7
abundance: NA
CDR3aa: CAWSLGGEQYF
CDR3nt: TGTGCCTGGAGTCTGGGCGGGGAGCAGTACTTC

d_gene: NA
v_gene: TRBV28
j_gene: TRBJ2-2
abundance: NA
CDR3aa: CASSLIRGTGELFF
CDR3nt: TGTGCCAGCAGTTTGATTCGTGGCACCGGGGAGCTGTTTTTT

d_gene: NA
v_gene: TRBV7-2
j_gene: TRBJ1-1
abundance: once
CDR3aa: CASSLGGYGTEAFF
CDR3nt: TGTGCCAGCAGCTTAGGCGGGTACGGCACTGAAGCTTTCTTT

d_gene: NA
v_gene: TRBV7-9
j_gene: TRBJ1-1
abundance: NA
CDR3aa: CASILNTEAFF
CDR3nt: TGTGCCAGCATCCTTAACACTGAAGCTTTCTTT

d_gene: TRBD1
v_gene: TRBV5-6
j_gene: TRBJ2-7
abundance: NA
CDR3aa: CASSLSGQAGEQYF
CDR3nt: TGTGCCAGCAGCTTGTCAGGACAGGCCGGCGAGCAGTACTTC

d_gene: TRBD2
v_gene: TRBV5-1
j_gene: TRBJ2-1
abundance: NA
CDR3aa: CASSSRGGRNEQFF
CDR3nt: TGCGCCAGCAGCTCACGGGGGGGCCGGAATGAGCAGTTCTTC

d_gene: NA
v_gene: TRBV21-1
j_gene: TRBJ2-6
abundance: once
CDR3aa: CASSKGTGANVLTF
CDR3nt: TGTGCCAGCAGCAAAGGTACGGGGGCCAACGTCCTGACTTTC

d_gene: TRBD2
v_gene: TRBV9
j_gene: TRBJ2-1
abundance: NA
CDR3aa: CASSRTRGGVNNEQFF
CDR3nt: TGTGCCAGCAGCAGAACGCGGGGGGGCGTTAACAATGAGCAGTTCTTC

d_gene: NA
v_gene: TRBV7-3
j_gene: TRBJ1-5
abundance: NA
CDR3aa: CASSREANQPQHF
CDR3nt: TGTGCCAGCAGCCGAGAGGCCAATCAGCCCCAGCATTTT